This is a list of T cell receptor beta chains from one sample in a study of molecular identifiers for immune sequencing clone quantification. TCRdb used MiXCR to reprocess the PCR reads, holding one entry per CDR3 protein. The sample shows approximately 9,800 distinct CDR3 sequences, 18% of them seen only once. Specimen: naive CD8+ T cells from blood, with Jurkat cell RNA spiked in. These receptors were taken from a human donor in good health. Some libraries in this study had Jurkat cell RNA spiked in. Both conserved end residues are trimmed from each CDR3. The order of the fields is V gene, J gene, CDR3 protein.

V: TRBV7-2; J: TRBJ2-1; CDR3: ASSLLLAGGSSYNEQF
V: TRBV10-2; J: TRBJ1-5; CDR3: ASSEPGQGVNQPQH
V: TRBV6-5; J: TRBJ2-1; CDR3: ASSSVGYGNEQF
V: TRBV9; J: TRBJ2-3; CDR3: ASSVALTDTQY
V: TRBV20-1; J: TRBJ1-4; CDR3: SARDLRGLNEKLF
V: TRBV27; J: TRBJ2-7; CDR3: ASSRDAPTYEQY
V: TRBV4-1; J: TRBJ2-1; CDR3: ASSPERTVDNEQF
V: TRBV27; J: TRBJ2-5; CDR3: ASSSLKQETQY
V: TRBV14; J: TRBJ2-3; CDR3: ASSPIRLADTQY
V: TRBV15; J: TRBJ2-1; CDR3: ATSREPEDNEQF
V: TRBV20-1; J: TRBJ2-3; CDR3: SARALAGDGDTQY
V: TRBV15; J: TRBJ2-3; CDR3: ATSRLAGGGAATQY
V: TRBV27; J: TRBJ2-5; CDR3: ASGTSVETQY
V: TRBV29-1; J: TRBJ2-1; CDR3: SVDRQSEQF
V: TRBV5-1; J: TRBJ2-3; CDR3: ASSLEPRDADTQY
V: TRBV6-5; J: TRBJ2-1; CDR3: ASSYSTGAYNEQF
V: TRBV12-3/TRBV12-4; J: TRBJ2-2; CDR3: ASSLVPGELS
V: TRBV7-2; J: TRBJ2-7; CDR3: ASSLGTGGLSSYEQY
V: TRBV3-1; J: TRBJ1-1; CDR3: ASSQGGVTEAF
V: TRBV19; J: TRBJ2-5; CDR3: ASSIPGRIQETLY
V: TRBV5-6; J: TRBJ2-3; CDR3: ASSLSRVTLRDTQY
V: TRBV28; J: TRBJ2-7; CDR3: ASSSGTGLSEQY
V: TRBV29-1; J: TRBJ2-1; CDR3: SVEGTGGFVDEQF
V: TRBV13; J: TRBJ2-7; CDR3: ASSLGLIPGLAGPKEQY
V: TRBV30; J: TRBJ2-2; CDR3: AWGGGRELF
V: TRBV3-1; J: TRBJ2-1; CDR3: ASSQSAGGSDNEQF
V: TRBV12-3/TRBV12-4; J: TRBJ1-4; CDR3: ASSPPIMGQGEKLF
V: TRBV7-9; J: TRBJ2-1; CDR3: ARTRGSADEQF
V: TRBV4-1; J: TRBJ2-7; CDR3: ASSQVLGQVSYEQY
V: TRBV27; J: TRBJ1-2; CDR3: ASSSQDLTDRSLDGYT
V: TRBV27; J: TRBJ1-3; CDR3: ASSPLTTPGNTIY
V: TRBV23-1; J: TRBJ2-7; CDR3: ASSQSLALPDLYEQY
V: TRBV7-2; J: TRBJ1-6; CDR3: ASSHVTRAHNSPLH
V: TRBV4-3; J: TRBJ2-6; CDR3: ASSATGEGPGANVLT
V: TRBV5-8; J: TRBJ2-7; CDR3: ASSFWDNRGSYEQY
V: TRBV5-5; J: TRBJ2-1; CDR3: ASSSGSSYNEQF
V: TRBV27; J: TRBJ2-3; CDR3: ASSLYGTGLDTQY
V: TRBV19; J: TRBJ2-2; CDR3: ASSINTPGLAGVFTGELF
V: TRBV29-1; J: TRBJ2-7; CDR3: SVEEDYASYEQY
V: TRBV7-8; J: TRBJ2-1; CDR3: ASSFTKYNEQF
V: TRBV20-1; J: TRBJ2-3; CDR3: SAKAYLESGRPYGQGDTQY
V: TRBV4-2; J: TRBJ1-1; CDR3: ASSSYRNTEAF
V: TRBV15; J: TRBJ2-3; CDR3: ATSSPHRVPDTQY
V: TRBV29-1; J: TRBJ1-1; CDR3: SAEDRVNTEAF
V: TRBV4-3; J: TRBJ2-3; CDR3: ASSQAAGQSTDTQY
V: TRBV7-9; J: TRBJ2-1; CDR3: ASSHLAGGYNEQF
V: TRBV9; J: TRBJ1-4; CDR3: ASSPPLGYEGREKLF
V: TRBV19; J: TRBJ2-1; CDR3: ASRIPGLAGNEQF
V: TRBV27; J: TRBJ2-3; CDR3: ASSLGLAGATDTQY
V: TRBV27; J: TRBJ2-6; CDR3: ASSFGANVLT
V: TRBV28; J: TRBJ2-5; CDR3: ASSLHRSKGETQY
V: TRBV19; J: TRBJ2-7; CDR3: ASSPSHAATYEQY